The 14 T cell receptor beta chains below come from one sample, sequenced in a study of CD8+ T cells in alopecia areata. Extracted from the samples, RNA was reverse transcribed into cDNA to serve as the sequencing template. Here immunoSEQ multiplex PCR was the method, and the copy in TCRdb shows in-frame clones only, minus some. The table has about 88,000 clones, 44% seen once. The sample's treatment: oral pan-JAK inhibitor, 5-10 mg twice daily. The sample was CD8+ T cells sorted from blood, taken at week 24, from a patient treated with tofacitinib. The receptors derive from a human donor with alopecia areata.

This clone appeared once. CDR3: CASGQGFYGYTF. CDR3 DNA: TGTGCCAGCGGACAGGGATTCTATGGCTACACCTTC. The gene calls are TRBV25-1 and TRBJ1-2; 8 bases match TRBD1. Germline V gene sequence: CDR1 MGHDK, CDR2 SYGVNS. CDR3 length: 12 amino acids. V gave up 8 bases and J gave up 4 bases; unmatched junction bases: 3.

This chain uses TRBV7-9 with TRBJ2-7, with 8 bases identical to TRBD1. Germline assignment: CDR1 SEHNR and CDR2 FQNEAQ (reference sequence). The CDR3 sequence is 15 residues long. With 3 bases clipped from V and 5 bases from J, the junction kept 9 bases outside the gene matches. The CDR3 region is CASSFGLQGADEQYF. CDR3 in DNA: TGTGCCAGCAGCTTTGGCCTTCAGGGGGCGGACGAGCAGTACTTC.

V gene TRBV7-6 combines with J gene TRBJ1-5, with D perhaps TRBD1 (5 bases). The CDR3 spans 14 residues. The ends were cut back, 1 base at V and 7 bases at J, with 11 bases in the middle. Per the germline V gene, CDR1 is SGHVS and CDR2 is FNYEAQ. The CDR3 nucleotides are TGTGCCAGCAGCTTAGAACTGGGGGTCCAGCCCCAGCATTTT. Its protein is CASSLELGVQPQHF.

This sequence joins TRBV5-1 and TRBJ1-1; maybe TRBD1 (6 bases). Trimming stripped 2 bases from V and 3 bases from J, with 8 bases between. The CDR3 contains 13 residues. The germline V gene encodes CDR1 SGHRS and CDR2 YFSETQ. CDR3 residues: CASSFTGYTEAFF. CDR3 DNA sequence: TGCGCCAGCAGCTTTACAGGGTACACTGAAGCTTTCTTT.

This rearrangement joins TRBV9 to TRBJ1-4; D is undetermined. Trimming pared 4 bases from V and 10 bases from J, leaving 14 bases between. CDR1 SGDLS and CDR2 YYNGEE come from the germline V gene. This CDR3 region has 13 residues. The CDR3 spells CASSYVPKGKLFF. CDR3 DNA sequence: TGTGCCAGCAGCTATGTCCCAAAGGGAAAACTGTTTTTT.

The chain is built from TRBV29-1 and TRBJ1-2, with 9 bases identical to TRBD1. Germline assignment: CDR1 SQVTM and CDR2 ANQGSEA. V shed 5 bases, J shed 4 bases, and the junction held 8 bases outside the gene matches. CDR3 length equals 14 residues. The CDR3 protein is CSVRGTGTAYGYTF. DNA for the CDR3: TGCAGCGTTCGAGGGACAGGGACTGCCTATGGCTACACCTTC.

The chain has TRBV11-2 and TRBJ2-7, with D hard to call. V lost 3 bases, J lost 9 bases, and 6 bases lay in between. The germline CDR1 and CDR2 sequences are SGHAT and FQNNGV. The CDR3 runs to 10 residues. For the CDR3, the DNA is TGTGCCAGCAGCTTCGGTCGGCAGTACTTC. Translating gives CASSFGRQYF.

The CDR3 DNA follows: TGTGCCAGCAGCGTAGGCAATCAGCCCCAGCATTTT. Amino acid sequence: CASSVGNQPQHF. The chain combines TRBV9 with TRBJ1-5; no definite D call. V was pared by 0 bases and J by 2 bases, with 0 bases between. Germline CDR1 SGDLS, CDR2 YYNGEE. The CDR3 contains 12 residues.

The rearrangement uses TRBV7-9 and TRBJ2-7; D call uncertain. Trimming removed 1 base at V and 3 bases at J, with 1 base between. CDR3 length: 11 residues. Germline loops: CDR1 SEHNR, CDR2 FQNEAQ (reference sequence). CDR3 protein: CASSLDYEQYF. CDR3 sequence (DNA): TGTGCCAGCAGCTTAGACTACGAGCAGTACTTC.

V is TRBV30 and J is TRBJ2-1, with D possibly TRBD2 on 6 matching bases. The germline gives CDR1 GTSNPN, CDR2 SVGIG (reference sequence). The CDR3 length is 14 residues. Trimming pared 0 bases from V and 3 bases from J, leaving 9 bases between. CDR3 in amino acids: CAWSVGDFYNEQFF. The DNA of the CDR3 is TGTGCCTGGAGTGTAGGGGACTTCTACAATGAGCAGTTCTTC.

CDR3 protein: CSVVIRGAAGNTIYF. The CDR3, as DNA: TGCAGCGTTGTAATCCGGGGGGCTGCTGGAAACACCATATATTTT. V usage is TRBV29-1 and J usage is TRBJ1-3; tentatively, D is TRBD1 (6 bases). Germline CDR1 reads SQVTM; CDR2 reads ANQGSEA. The CDR3 totals 15 residues. V was trimmed by 4 bases and J by 2 bases, leaving 15 bases between them.

This clone was counted a few times. V and J are TRBV4-1 and TRBJ2-7, with 9 positions matching TRBD2. The germline CDR1 and CDR2 sequences are MGHRA and YSYEKL. The CDR3 consists of 15 residues. The V segment lost 1 base and the J segment 2 bases; nucleotides outside the gene matches: 3. The CDR3 bases are TGCGCCAGCAGCCAAGTGCCTAGCGGGGCCTACGAGCAGTACTTC. Its protein is CASSQVPSGAYEQYF.

The genes are TRBV9 and TRBJ2-3; the match to TRBD2 covers 11 bases. V lost 4 bases and J lost 3; bases outside the gene matches: 7. Germline V CDR1 and CDR2: SGDLS, YYNGEE. The CDR3 contains 16 residues. The CDR3 DNA follows: TGTGCCAGCAGCTTCACGACTAGCGGGGCTACAGATACGCAGTATTTT. This sequence encodes CASSFTTSGATDTQYF. Looking up the rest from reference TRBV9 and TRBJ2-3 gives the full variable domain: DSGVTQTPKHLITATGQRVTLRCSPRSGDLSVYWYQQSLDQGLQFLIQYYNGEERAKGNILERFSAQQFPDLHSELNLSSLELGDSALYFCASSFTTSGATDTQYFGPGTRLTVL.

The chain joins TRBV15 to TRBJ2-5; TRBD2 aligns across 10 bases. V trimming: 3 bases; J trimming: 5 bases; junction bases outside the gene matches: 9. Germline V gives CDR1 LNHNV, CDR2 YYDKDF (reference sequence). The CDR3 consists of 16 residues. The CDR3 sequence is CATSRGLAGVSETQYF. CDR3 nucleotides: TGTGCCACCAGCAGGGGGCTAGCGGGAGTTTCGGAGACCCAGTACTTC.